This note documents a single TCR beta chain sequence. The antigen is unknown. The source of the sample is a study of blood T cells in healthy people across ages. Study-level points and caveats: In long-lived donors, naive CD4+ cell counts and diversity exceeded those of aged donors.

Each donor's blood draw was approximately 10 milliliters of peripheral blood. Then a second PCR, running roughly 6 to 11 cycles, was carried out with a sample-barcoded 5' primer and a J-beta primer mix. With 12 random nucleotides, a template-switch adaptor tagged each individual cDNA molecule. TCRdb used MiXCR to reprocess the 5' RACE reads, holding one entry per CDR3 protein. The sample has about 1.8 million distinct CDR3 sequences; approximately 50% are singletons. Between the trimmed V and J ends, which lost 5 bases and 4 bases, there was a span of 9 bases. The CDR3 extends over 13 amino acids. Germline values: CDR1 SGHTA, CDR2 FQGNSA.

This chain connects TRBV7-2 to TRBJ2-1; unclear D gene. The material sequenced was blood. This TCR was sampled from a woman between 40 and 50 years old in good health. This chain's CDR3 is CASSVEAYNEQFF. CDR3 nucleotides: TGTGCCAGCAGCGTCGAGGCTTACAATGAGCAGTTCTTC.